This TCR beta chain was found in a study of blood T cells in healthy people across ages. In regard to this clonotype: Its target is not known.

A second PCR of roughly 6 to 12 cycles used a sample-barcoded 5' primer and a J-beta primer mix. TCRdb fed the 5' RACE reads into MiXCR, producing one record per CDR3 protein. The sample carries about 760,000 distinct CDR3 sequences, 56% recorded once. V was shortened by 3 bases and J by 1 base, with 9 bases between the two germline ends. The CDR3 runs 13 residues. Germline CDR1 reads SQVTM; CDR2 reads ANQGSEA. Whole-study findings and limits: Investigators viewed diversity estimates from one million T cells as underestimates, the study reported. The study found more naive CD4+ cells and higher diversity in long-lived than aged donors. Donor CMV status was unknown, possibly confounding expanded clonotype changes. The recorded TCR beta diversity per million T cells decreased in a roughly linear manner with age.

J is TRBJ1-2 and V is TRBV29-1, with D perhaps matching TRBD1 (5 bases). This receptor was obtained from a man in his forties in good health. The sample comprised blood. In DNA, the CDR3 is TGCAGCGTTGATGCCGACAGTAACTATGGCTACACCTTC. Residues: CSVDADSNYGYTF.